This TCR beta chain was captured by sequencing in a study of T cell responses to AZD1222 COVID-19 vaccine. This CDR3 has 13 residues. Germline CDR1 SGHRS, CDR2 YFSETQ. Trimming cost V 2 bases and J 2 bases, with 7 bases left between them. Generated by immunoSEQ multiplex PCR, the TCRdb table keeps only in-frame clones and is missing some. The sample records 95,000 to 110,000 clones, 92% being singletons. This clone came up a few times. The same CDR3 is also encoded by other DNA sequences in this sample. The source is an adult who received the AZD1222 COVID-19 vaccine. This rearrangement joins TRBV5-1 to TRBJ2-5; D ambiguous. The sample was peripheral blood, taken 28 days after the second AZD1222 dose. DNA for the CDR3: TGCGCCAGCAGCTTCGGCCGGCAAGAGACCCAGTACTTC. Residues: CASSFGRQETQYF.